The T cell receptor beta chain described here comes from a study of blood T cell repertoires in COVID-19. Some clones are missing from TCRdb's copy, which holds only in-frame ones; the method was immunoSEQ multiplex PCR. Among 490,000 or so clones, approximately 91% were seen once, and the ten largest hold roughly 8.5%. This CDR3 is built from 13 residues. Germline trimming cut 5 bases from V and 2 bases from J; bases unmatched to any gene: 1. The germline V gene encodes CDR1 MNHEY and CDR2 SMNVEV (reference sequence). The V call is TRBV27, the J call TRBJ2-7; 9 positions agree with TRBD1. Sequenced input: PBMCs or T cells enriched from blood (not recorded which). This TCR came from a woman between 55 and 75 years old who had recovered from COVID-19. The CDR3: CASSRQGAYEQYV. In DNA form, the CDR3 reads TGTGCCAGCAGTCGACAGGGGGCCTACGAGCAGTACGTC.